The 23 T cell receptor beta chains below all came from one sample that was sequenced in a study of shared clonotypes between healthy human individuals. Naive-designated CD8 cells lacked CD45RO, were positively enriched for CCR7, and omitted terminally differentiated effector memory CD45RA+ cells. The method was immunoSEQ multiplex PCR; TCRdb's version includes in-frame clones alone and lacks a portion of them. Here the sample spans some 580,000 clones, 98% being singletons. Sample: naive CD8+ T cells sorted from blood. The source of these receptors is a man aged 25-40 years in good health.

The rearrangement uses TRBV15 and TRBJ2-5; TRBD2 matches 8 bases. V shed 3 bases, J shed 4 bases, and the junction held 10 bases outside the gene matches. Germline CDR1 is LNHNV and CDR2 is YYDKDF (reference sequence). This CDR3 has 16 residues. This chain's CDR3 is CATSRSLAGGGETQYF. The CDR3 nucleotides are TGTGCCACCAGCAGGTCTCTTGCGGGAGGAGGAGAGACCCAGTACTTC.

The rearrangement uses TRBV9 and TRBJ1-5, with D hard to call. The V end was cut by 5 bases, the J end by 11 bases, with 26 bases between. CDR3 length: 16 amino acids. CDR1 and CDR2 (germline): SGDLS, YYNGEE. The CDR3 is CASSQFRETRVEAQHF. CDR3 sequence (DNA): TGTGCCAGCAGTCAATTTCGGGAGACCCGGGTGGAGGCCCAGCATTTT.

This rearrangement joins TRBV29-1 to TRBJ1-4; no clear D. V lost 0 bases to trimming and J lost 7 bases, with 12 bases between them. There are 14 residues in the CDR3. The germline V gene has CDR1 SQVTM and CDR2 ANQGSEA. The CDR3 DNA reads TGCAGCGTTGAAGAAATGGTTGGCGGTGAAAAACTGTTTTTT. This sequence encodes CSVEEMVGGEKLFF.

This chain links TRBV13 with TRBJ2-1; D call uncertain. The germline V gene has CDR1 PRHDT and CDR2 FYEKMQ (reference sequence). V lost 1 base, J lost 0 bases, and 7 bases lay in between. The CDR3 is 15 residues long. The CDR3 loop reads CASSLASDSYNEQFF. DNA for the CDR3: TGTGCCAGCAGCTTAGCGAGCGACTCCTACAATGAGCAGTTCTTC.

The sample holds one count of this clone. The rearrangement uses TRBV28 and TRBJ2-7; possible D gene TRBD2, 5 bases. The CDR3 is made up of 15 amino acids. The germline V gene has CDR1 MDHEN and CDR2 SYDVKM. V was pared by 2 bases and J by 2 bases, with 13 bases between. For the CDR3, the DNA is TGTGCCAGCAGTTTAGGTCGAGCGGTGGCCTACGAGCAGTACTTC. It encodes CASSLGRAVAYEQYF.

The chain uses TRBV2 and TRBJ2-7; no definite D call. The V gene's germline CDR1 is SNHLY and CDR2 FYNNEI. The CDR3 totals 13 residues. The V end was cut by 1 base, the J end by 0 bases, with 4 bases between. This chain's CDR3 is CASSEDSSYEQYF. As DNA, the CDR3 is TGTGCCAGCAGTGAAGACAGCTCCTACGAGCAGTACTTC.

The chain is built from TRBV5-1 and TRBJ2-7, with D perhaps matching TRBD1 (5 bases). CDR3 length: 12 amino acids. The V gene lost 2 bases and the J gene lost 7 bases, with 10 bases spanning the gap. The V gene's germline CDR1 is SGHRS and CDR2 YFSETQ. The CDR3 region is CASSFETEEQYF. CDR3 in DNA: TGCGCCAGCAGCTTCGAGACAGAGGAGCAGTACTTC.

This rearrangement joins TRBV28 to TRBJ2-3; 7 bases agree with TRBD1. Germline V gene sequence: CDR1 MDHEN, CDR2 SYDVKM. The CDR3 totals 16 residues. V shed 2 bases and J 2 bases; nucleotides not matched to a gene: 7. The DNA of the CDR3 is TGTGCCAGCAGTTTAGGCGACAGGGTGGACACAGATACGCAGTATTTT. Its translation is CASSLGDRVDTDTQYF. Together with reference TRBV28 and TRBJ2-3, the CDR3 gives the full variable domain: DVKVTQSSRYLVKRTGEKVFLECVQDMDHENMFWYRQDPGLGLRLIYFSYDVKMKEKGDIPEGYSVSREKKERFSLILESASTNQTSMYLCASSLGDRVDTDTQYFGPGTRLTVL.

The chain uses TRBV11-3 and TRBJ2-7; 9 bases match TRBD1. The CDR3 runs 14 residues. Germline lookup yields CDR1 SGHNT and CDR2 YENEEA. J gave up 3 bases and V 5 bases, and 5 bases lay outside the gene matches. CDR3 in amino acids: CASSPRDRVYEQYF. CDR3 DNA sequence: TGTGCCAGCAGCCCACGGGACAGGGTCTACGAGCAGTACTTC. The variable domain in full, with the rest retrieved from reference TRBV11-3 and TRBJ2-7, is EAGVVQSPRYKIIEKKQPVAFWCNPISGHNTLYWYLQNLGQGPELLIRYENEEAVDDSQLPKDRFSAERLKGVDSTLKIQPAELGDSAVYLCASSPRDRVYEQYFGPGTRLTVT.

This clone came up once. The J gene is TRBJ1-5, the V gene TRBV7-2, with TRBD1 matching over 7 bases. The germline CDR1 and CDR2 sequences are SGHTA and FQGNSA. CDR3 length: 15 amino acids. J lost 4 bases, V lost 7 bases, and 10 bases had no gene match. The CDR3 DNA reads TGTGCCAGCAATCAGGGGGGATATCGTAATCAGCCCCAGCATTTT. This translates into CASNQGGYRNQPQHF. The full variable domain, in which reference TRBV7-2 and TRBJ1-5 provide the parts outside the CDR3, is GAGVSQSPSNKVTEKGKDVELRCDPISGHTALYWYRQSLGQGLEFLIYFQGNSAPDKSGLPSDRFSAERTGGSVSTLTIQRTQQEDSAVYLCASNQGGYRNQPQHFGDGTRLSIL.

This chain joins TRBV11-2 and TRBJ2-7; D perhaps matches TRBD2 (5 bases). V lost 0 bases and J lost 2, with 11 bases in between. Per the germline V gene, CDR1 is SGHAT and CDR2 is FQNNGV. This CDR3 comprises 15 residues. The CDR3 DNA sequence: TGTGCCAGCAGCTTAGAAAGCGGACGACCCTACGAGCAGTACTTC. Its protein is CASSLESGRPYEQYF.

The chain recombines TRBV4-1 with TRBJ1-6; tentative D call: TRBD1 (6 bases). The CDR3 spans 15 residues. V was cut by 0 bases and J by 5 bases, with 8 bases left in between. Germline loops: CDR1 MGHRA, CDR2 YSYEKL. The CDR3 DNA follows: TGCGCCAGCAGCCAAGACACAGGGCATAATTCACCCCTCCACTTT. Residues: CASSQDTGHNSPLHF.

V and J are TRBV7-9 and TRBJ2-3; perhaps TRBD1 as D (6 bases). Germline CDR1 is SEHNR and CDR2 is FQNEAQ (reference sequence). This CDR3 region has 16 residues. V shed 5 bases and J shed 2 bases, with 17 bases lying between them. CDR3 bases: TGTGCCAGCAGCCTAACAGGGTCCTCCCCCACAGATACGCAGTATTTT. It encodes CASSLTGSSPTDTQYF. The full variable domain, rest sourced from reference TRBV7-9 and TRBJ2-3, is DTGVSQNPRHKITKRGQNVTFRCDPISEHNRLYWYRQTLGQGPEFLTYFQNEAQLEKSRLLSDRFSAERPKGSFSTLEIQRTEQGDSAMYLCASSLTGSSPTDTQYFGPGTRLTVL.

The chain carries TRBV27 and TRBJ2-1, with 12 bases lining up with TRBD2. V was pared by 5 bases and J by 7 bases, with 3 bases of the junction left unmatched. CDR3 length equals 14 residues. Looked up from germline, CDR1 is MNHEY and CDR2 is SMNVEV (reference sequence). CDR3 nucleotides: TGTGCCAGCAGTCCTAGCGGGAGGGGTAATGAGCAGTTCTTC. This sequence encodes CASSPSGRGNEQFF.

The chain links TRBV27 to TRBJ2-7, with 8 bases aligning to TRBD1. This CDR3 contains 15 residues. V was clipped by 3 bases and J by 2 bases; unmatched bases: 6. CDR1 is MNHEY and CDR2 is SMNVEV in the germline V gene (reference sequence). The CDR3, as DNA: TGTGCCAGCAGTTTTACGGACAGGGTCACCTACGAGCAGTACTTC. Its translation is CASSFTDRVTYEQYF.

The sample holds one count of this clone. The CDR3 sequence: CASSSLAGANTGELFF. The CDR3 DNA is TGTGCCAGCAGTTCGTTAGCGGGGGCGAACACCGGGGAGCTGTTTTTT. The J gene is TRBJ2-2, the V gene TRBV28; 9 positions agree with TRBD2. Unmatched junction bases numbered 3, after V lost 4 bases and J lost 0 bases. Per germline, CDR1 MDHEN and CDR2 SYDVKM. The CDR3 length is 16 residues.

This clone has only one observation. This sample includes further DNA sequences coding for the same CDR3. The CDR3: CASSVSRGGNTEAFF. As DNA, the CDR3 is TGTGCCAGCAGCGTATCCCGGGGAGGGAACACTGAAGCTTTCTTT. This rearrangement joins TRBV9 to TRBJ1-1; no clear D. The V gene's germline CDR1 is SGDLS and CDR2 YYNGEE. Trimming removed 1 base from V and 1 base from J, with 11 bases in between. The CDR3 runs to 15 residues.

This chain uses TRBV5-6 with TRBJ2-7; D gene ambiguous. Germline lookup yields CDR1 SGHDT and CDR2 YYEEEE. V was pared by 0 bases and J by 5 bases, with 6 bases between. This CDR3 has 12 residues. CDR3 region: CASSLDVNEQYF. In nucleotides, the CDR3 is TGTGCCAGCAGCTTGGATGTCAACGAGCAGTACTTC. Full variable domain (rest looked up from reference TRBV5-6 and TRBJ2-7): DAGVTQSPTHLIKTRGQQVTLRCSPKSGHDTVSWYQQALGQGPQFIFQYYEEEERQRGNFPDRFSGHQFPNYSSELNVNALLLGDSALYLCASSLDVNEQYFGPGTRLTVT.

The CDR3, as DNA: TGCAGCGTTGTGCCATCGGCGAACACCGGGGAGCTGTTTTTT. It encodes CSVVPSANTGELFF. The chain is built from TRBV29-1 and TRBJ2-2; D ambiguous. The CDR3 consists of 14 residues. Germline V lookup: CDR1 SQVTM, CDR2 ANQGSEA. Trimming shortened V by 4 bases and J by 0 bases, and 9 bases separated the two germline ends.

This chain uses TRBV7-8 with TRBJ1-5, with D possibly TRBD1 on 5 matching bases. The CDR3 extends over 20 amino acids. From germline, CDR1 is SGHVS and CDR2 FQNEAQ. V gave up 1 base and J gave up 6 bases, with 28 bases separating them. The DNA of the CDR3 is TGTGCCAGCAGCTTAGGGGCAGGGCGGGGCCCCGAGGCCCCTGGTCAGCCCCAGCATTTT. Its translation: CASSLGAGRGPEAPGQPQHF.

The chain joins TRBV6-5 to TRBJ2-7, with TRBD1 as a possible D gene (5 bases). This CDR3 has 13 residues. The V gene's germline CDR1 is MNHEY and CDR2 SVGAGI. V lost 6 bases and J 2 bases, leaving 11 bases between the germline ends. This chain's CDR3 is CASSRASAYEQYF. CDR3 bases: TGTGCCAGCAGCAGGGCGAGCGCCTACGAGCAGTACTTC.

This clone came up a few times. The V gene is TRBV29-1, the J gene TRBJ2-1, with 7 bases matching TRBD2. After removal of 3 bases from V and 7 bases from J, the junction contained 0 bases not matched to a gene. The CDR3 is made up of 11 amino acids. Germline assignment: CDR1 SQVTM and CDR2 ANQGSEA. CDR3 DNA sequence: TGCAGCGTTGAGGGGGGGAATGAGCAGTTCTTC. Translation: CSVEGGNEQFF.

The CDR3 sequence is CASSYSTSGRDTQYF. The DNA of the CDR3 is TGTGCCAGCAGTTACTCAACTAGCGGGAGAGATACGCAGTATTTT. This chain links TRBV6-5 with TRBJ2-3; 11 bases are a match to TRBD2. Germline CDR1 reads MNHEY; CDR2 reads SVGAGI. V was pared by 0 bases and J by 5 bases, with 1 base of the junction left unmatched. The CDR3 sequence is 15 residues long.